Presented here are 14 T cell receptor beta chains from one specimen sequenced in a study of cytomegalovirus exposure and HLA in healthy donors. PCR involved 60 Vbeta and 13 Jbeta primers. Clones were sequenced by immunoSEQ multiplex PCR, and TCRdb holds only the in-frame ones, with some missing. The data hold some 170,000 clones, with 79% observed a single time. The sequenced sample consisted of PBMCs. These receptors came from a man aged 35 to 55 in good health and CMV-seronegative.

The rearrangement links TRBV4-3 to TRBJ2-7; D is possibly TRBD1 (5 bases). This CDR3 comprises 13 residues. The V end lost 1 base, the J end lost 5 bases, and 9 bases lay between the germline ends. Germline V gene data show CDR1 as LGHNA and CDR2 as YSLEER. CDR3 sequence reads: CASSQGEQDEQYF. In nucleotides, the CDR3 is TGCGCCAGCAGCCAAGGGGAACAGGACGAGCAGTACTTC.

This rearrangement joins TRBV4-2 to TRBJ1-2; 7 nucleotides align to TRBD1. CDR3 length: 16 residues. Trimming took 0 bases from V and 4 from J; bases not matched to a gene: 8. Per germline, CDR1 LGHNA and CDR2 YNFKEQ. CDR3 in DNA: TGTGCCAGCAGCCAAGATCCCCGGGACAGCGCCTATGGCTACACCTTC. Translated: CASSQDPRDSAYGYTF.

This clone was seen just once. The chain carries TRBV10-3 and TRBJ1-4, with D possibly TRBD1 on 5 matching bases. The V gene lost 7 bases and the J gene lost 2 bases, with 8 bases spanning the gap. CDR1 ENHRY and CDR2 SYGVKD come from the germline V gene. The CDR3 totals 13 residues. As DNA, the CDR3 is TGTGCCATCAACGCAGGGACTAATGAAAAACTGTTTTTT. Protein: CAINAGTNEKLFF.

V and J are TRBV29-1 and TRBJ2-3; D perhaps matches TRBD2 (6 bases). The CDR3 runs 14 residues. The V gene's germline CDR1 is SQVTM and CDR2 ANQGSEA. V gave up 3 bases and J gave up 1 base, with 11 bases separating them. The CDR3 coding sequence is TGCAGCGTTGACTCGGGGGAGGGCACAGATACGCAGTATTTT. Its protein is CSVDSGEGTDTQYF.

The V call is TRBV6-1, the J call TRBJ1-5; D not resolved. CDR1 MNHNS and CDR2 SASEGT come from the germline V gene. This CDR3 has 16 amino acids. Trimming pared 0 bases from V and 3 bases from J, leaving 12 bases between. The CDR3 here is CASSEAPHMINQPQHF. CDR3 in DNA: TGTGCCAGCAGTGAAGCACCTCACATGATCAATCAGCCCCAGCATTTT.

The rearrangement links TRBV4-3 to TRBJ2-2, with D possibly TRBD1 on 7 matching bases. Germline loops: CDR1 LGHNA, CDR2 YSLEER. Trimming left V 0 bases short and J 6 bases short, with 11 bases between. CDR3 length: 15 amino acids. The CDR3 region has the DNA TGCGCCAGCAGCCAAGATTTCAGGGGGGCCGGGGAGCTGTTTTTT. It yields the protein CASSQDFRGAGELFF.

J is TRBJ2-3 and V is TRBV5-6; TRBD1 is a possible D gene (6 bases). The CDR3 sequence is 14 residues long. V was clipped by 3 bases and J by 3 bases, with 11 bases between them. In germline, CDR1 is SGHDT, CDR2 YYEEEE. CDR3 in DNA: TGTGCCAGCAGCTATGGGGACAATACAGATACGCAGTATTTT. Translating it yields CASSYGDNTDTQYF. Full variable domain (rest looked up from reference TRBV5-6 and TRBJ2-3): DAGVTQSPTHLIKTRGQQVTLRCSPKSGHDTVSWYQQALGQGPQFIFQYYEEEERQRGNFPDRFSGHQFPNYSSELNVNALLLGDSALYLCASSYGDNTDTQYFGPGTRLTVL.

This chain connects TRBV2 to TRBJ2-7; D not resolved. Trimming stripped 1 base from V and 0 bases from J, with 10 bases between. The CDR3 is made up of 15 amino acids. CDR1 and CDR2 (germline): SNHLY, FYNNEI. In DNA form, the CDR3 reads TGTGCCAGCAGTGAAGAGGCTAGTCCCTCCTACGAGCAGTACTTC. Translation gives CASSEEASPSYEQYF.

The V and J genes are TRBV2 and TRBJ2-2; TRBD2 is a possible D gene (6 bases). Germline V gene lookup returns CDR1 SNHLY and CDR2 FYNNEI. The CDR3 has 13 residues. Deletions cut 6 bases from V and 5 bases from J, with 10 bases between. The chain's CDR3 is CASSGGRTGELFF. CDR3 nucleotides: TGTGCCAGCAGCGGGGGTAGGACCGGGGAGCTGTTTTTT.

CDR3 nucleotides: TGTGCCAGCAGCTCCTTACCCCGGACAGGGTGGGAGCCTAGCACAGATACGCAGTATTTT. It yields the protein CASSSLPRTGWEPSTDTQYF. This chain joins TRBV9 and TRBJ2-3; 8 nucleotides match TRBD1. CDR3 length: 20 residues. CDR1 is SGDLS and CDR2 is YYNGEE in the germline V gene. The V gene end was trimmed by 4 bases and the J gene end by 0 bases; junction bases not matched to a gene: 19.

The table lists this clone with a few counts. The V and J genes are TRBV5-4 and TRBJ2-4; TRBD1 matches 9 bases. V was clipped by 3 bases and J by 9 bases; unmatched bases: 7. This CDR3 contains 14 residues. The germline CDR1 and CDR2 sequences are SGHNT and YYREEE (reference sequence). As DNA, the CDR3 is TGTGCCAGCAGCTCGGGACAGGGCCGGAGCATTCAGTACTTC. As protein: CASSSGQGRSIQYF.

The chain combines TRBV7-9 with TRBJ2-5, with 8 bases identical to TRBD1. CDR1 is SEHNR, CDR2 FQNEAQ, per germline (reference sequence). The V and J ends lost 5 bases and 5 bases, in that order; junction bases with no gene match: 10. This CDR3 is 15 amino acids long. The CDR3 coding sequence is TGTGCCAGCAGCAGAGGACAGGGTAGTGGGGAGACCCAGTACTTC. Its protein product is CASSRGQGSGETQYF.

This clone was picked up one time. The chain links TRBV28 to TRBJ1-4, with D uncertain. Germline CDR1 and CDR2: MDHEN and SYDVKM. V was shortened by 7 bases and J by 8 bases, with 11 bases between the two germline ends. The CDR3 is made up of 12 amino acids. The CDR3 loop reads CASTYTQEKLFF. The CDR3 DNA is TGTGCCAGCACTTATACCCAGGAAAAACTGTTTTTT.

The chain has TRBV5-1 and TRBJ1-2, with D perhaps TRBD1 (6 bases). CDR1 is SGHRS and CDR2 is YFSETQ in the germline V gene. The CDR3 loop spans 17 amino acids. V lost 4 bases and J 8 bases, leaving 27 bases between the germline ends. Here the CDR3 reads CASSGAQGERVYRGYTF. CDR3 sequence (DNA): TGCGCCAGCAGCGGAGCACAGGGAGAAAGGGTCTATCGAGGCTACACCTTC.